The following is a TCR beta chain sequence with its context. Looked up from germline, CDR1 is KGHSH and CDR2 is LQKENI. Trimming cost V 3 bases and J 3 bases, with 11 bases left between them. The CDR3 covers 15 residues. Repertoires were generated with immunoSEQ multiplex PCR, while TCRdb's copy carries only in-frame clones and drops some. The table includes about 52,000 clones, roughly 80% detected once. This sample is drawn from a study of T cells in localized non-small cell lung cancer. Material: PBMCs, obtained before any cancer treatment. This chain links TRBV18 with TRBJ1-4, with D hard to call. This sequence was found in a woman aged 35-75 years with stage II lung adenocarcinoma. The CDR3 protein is CASSPELGANEKLFF. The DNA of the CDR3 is TGTGCCAGCTCACCCGAGCTGGGAGCTAATGAAAAACTGTTTTTT.